Shown below are 8 T cell receptor beta chains from a single sample sequenced in a study of T cells in women clearing cervical HPV infection. Libraries were prepared by immunoSEQ multiplex PCR; TCRdb keeps only in-frame clonotypes and omits some of them. The sample includes 30,000 to 40,000 clones. Sequencing was carried out using blood buffy coat. The receptors stem from a woman between 18 and 70 years old with a cervical HPV16 infection that either progressed to CIN3+ or cleared (not recorded which).

This CDR3 reads CASSLYAGNTEAFF. The sequenced part of the CDR3 DNA is TGTGCCAGCAGCTTATACGCGGGGAACACTGAA. V usage is TRBV7-9 and J usage is TRBJ1-1, with unresolved D. Coverage ceases 3 residues before the CDR3 finishes, and the germline J gene fills in the end. There are 14 residues in the CDR3. Germline CDR1 reads SEHNR; CDR2 reads FQNEAQ (reference sequence). Trimming pared 2 bases from V and 1 base from J, leaving 8 bases between.

Worth noting for this clone: The sequenced fragment ends 3 residues before the CDR3 boundary, so the rest is inferred from the germline J gene. The J gene is TRBJ2-7, the V gene TRBV7-8; a weak D match, TRBD2 (7 bases). Germline CDR1 SGHVS, CDR2 FQNEAQ. V shed 5 bases and J shed 6 bases, with 20 bases lying between them. The CDR3 covers 15 residues. Partial CDR3 DNA: TGTGCCAGCAGCCTAAAGGGGGGGGGCCAAGGCGAG. Translation: CASSLKGGGQGE. In full, the CDR3 is CASSLKGGGQGEQYF.

A remark on this clone: With the read ending 3 residues before the CDR3 end, the germline J gene is used to fill in that end. The chain has TRBV12-3 or TRBV12-4 and TRBJ2-4; possibly TRBD1 for D (5 bases). The length of the CDR3 is 16 residues. V lost 4 bases and J 0 bases, leaving 13 bases between the germline ends. Incomplete CDR3 DNA: TGTGCCAGCAGTTCCCGACAGAAACTAGCCAAAAACATT. This gives the protein CASSSRQKLAKNI. The CDR3 as a whole reads CASSSRQKLAKNIQYF.

On this clone: Read coverage stops 3 residues before the CDR3 terminus; the germline J gene supplies the remainder. This rearrangement joins TRBV19 to TRBJ2-7; 7 bases are a match to TRBD1. Losses at the gene ends were 10 bases for V and 4 bases for J; bases not matched to a gene: 16. The germline V gene has CDR1 LNHDA and CDR2 SQIVND (reference sequence). The CDR3 is made up of 15 amino acids. The CDR3: CATTLNRQGRYEQYF. The CDR3 DNA, read in part, is TGTGCCACCACTCTGAACCGACAGGGCCGATACGAG.

Worth noting for this clone: The read ends 3 residues shy of where the CDR3 ends; the end is completed using the germline J gene. This rearrangement joins TRBV5-1 to TRBJ2-2; 8 bases are a match to TRBD1. The length of the CDR3 is 17 residues. The V segment lost 4 bases and the J segment 0 bases; nucleotides outside the gene matches: 8. Germline CDR1 and CDR2: SGHRS and YFSETQ. CDR3 residues: CASSPRGGQANTGELFF. CDR3 DNA, as far as it was read: TGCGCCAGCAGCCCCAGAGGGGGACAGGCGAACACCGGGGAG.

Remarks on this clone: Read data end 3 residues before the CDR3 end; the end is taken from the germline J gene. The chain joins TRBV7-9 to TRBJ1-1; maybe TRBD1 (5 bases). In germline, CDR1 is SEHNR, CDR2 FQNEAQ (reference sequence). This CDR3 spans 15 amino acids. The sequenced CDR3 bases are TGTGCCAGCAGCCCTAGGGGAGACAGAAACTACGAG. Its translation is CASSPRGDRNYE. The entire CDR3 is CASSPRGDRNYEAFF. Full variable domain (outside the CDR3, taken from reference TRBV7-9 and TRBJ1-1): DTGVSQNPRHKITKRGQNVTFRCDPISEHNRLYWYRQTLGQGPEFLTYFQNEAQLEKSRLLSDRFSAERPKGSFSTLEIQRTEQGDSAMYLCASSPRGDRNYEAFFGQGTRLTVV.

A remark on this clone: Read coverage stops 3 residues before the CDR3 terminus; the germline J gene supplies the remainder. The chain carries TRBV20-1 and TRBJ1-3, with 7 positions matching TRBD1. V gave up 0 bases and J gave up 0 bases; unmatched junction bases: 5. Germline CDR1 and CDR2: DFQATT and SNEGSKA (reference sequence). The CDR3 sequence is 16 residues long. CDR3 DNA, as far as it was read: TGCAGTGCTAGAGATCAGGGACAGCCCTCTGGAAACACC. It specifies CSARDQGQPSGNT. The whole CDR3 region reads CSARDQGQPSGNTIYF.

Of note for this clone: With the read ending 3 residues before the CDR3 end, the germline J gene is used to fill in that end. This chain links TRBV20-1 with TRBJ2-3; D gene uncertain. The CDR3 length is 13 residues. V was pared by 6 bases and J by 3 bases, with 13 bases between. Germline V gene sequence: CDR1 DFQATT, CDR2 SNEGSKA (reference sequence). The CDR3 spells CSASDGATDTQYF. The covered CDR3 bases are TGCAGTGCCAGTGACGGAGCGACAGATACG.